This T cell receptor (beta chain) was obtained from a study of cytomegalovirus exposure and HLA in healthy donors. Remarks on this clone: Its antigen remains unidentified.

This CDR3 spans 13 amino acids. The junction had 3 bases not matched to a gene; V was cut back by 6 bases and J by 2 bases. The V gene's germline CDR1 is SGHAT and CDR2 FQDESV (reference sequence). The primer mix had 60 Vbeta and 13 Jbeta primers. Data came from immunoSEQ multiplex PCR; TCRdb stores just in-frame clones and leaves some out. This table holds about 140,000 clones. Regarding the study as a whole: High specificity and sensitivity for cytomegalovirus status were reported for the classifier. The productive fraction for most TCR beta V segments was about 90% or about 30% in an earlier analysis.

The sequenced material came from PBMCs. This chain connects TRBV11-1 to TRBJ2-7; TRBD1 agrees at 8 bases. The TCR originated in a middle-aged man in good health and CMV-seronegative. The CDR3 DNA sequence: TGTGCCAGCAGTCAGGACAGGGCCTACGAGCAGTACTTC. Translating it yields CASSQDRAYEQYF.